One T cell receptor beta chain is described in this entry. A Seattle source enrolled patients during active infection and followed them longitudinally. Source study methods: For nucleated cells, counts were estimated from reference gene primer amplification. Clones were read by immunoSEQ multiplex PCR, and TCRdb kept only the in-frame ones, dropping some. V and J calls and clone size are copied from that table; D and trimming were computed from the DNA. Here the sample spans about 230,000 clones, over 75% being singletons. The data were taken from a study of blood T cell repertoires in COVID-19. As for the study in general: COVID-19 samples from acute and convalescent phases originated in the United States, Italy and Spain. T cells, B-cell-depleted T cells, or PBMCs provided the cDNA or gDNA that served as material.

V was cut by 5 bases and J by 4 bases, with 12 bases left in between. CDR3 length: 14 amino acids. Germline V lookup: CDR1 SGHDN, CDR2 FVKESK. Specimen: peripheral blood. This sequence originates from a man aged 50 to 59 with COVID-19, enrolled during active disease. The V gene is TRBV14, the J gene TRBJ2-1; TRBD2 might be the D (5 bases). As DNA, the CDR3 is TGTGCCAGCAGCTACGACTACCCGTACAATGAGCAGTTCTTC. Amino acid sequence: CASSYDYPYNEQFF.